This T cell receptor beta chain originates from a study of PD-1 blockade in classical Hodgkin lymphoma. On the study more broadly: Patients had nivolumab dosed at 3 mg/kg, delivered intravenously every 2 weeks.

Study-wide findings and caveats: The origin of the repertoire differences remains undefined, with disease activity or prior therapy as possible causes.

Assay: immunoSEQ multiplex PCR; the TCRdb copy retains only in-frame clones and omits some. The top ten clones hold over 35% of a sample with tens of thousands of clones, roughly 78% of them seen once. Concerning this clone: Its cognate antigen is unknown.

Time point noted: cycle 4 day 1 (C4D1), after less than 7 weeks of nivolumab. Every patient had relapsed following autologous stem cell transplantation, and cohorts differed in brentuximab vedotin exposure. The germline V gene encodes CDR1 GTSNPN and CDR2 SVGIG (reference sequence). The ends were cut back, 3 bases at V and 6 bases at J, with 17 bases in the middle. CDR3 size: 15 residues. This TCR came from a human donor with classical Hodgkin lymphoma. This chain joins TRBV30 and TRBJ2-2; possibly TRBD1 or TRBD2 for D (5 bases each). Sequencing was performed on peripheral blood mononuclear cells (PBMCs), taken before the fourth cycle of nivolumab. CDR3 coding DNA: TGTGCCTGGAGGGGACCGAAACTCAAGGCCGGGGAGCTGTTTTTT. This translates into CAWRGPKLKAGELFF.